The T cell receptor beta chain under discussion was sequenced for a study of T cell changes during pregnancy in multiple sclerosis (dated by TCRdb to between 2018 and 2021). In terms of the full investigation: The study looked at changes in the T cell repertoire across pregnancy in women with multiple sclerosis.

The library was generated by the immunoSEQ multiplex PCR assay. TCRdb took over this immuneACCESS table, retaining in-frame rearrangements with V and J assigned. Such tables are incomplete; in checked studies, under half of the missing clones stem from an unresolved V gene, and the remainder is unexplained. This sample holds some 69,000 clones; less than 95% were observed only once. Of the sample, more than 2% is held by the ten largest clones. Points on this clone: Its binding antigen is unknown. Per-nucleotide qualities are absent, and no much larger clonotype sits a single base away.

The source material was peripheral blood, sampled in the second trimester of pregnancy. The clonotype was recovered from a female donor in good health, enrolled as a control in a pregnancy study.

The sequenced DNA is TGCGCCAGCAGCTTGGGGCTTGATTCCTACGAGCAGTACTTC. Its protein is CASSLGLDSYEQYF. In this chain, TRBV5-1 is recombined with TRBJ2-7; the D gene is not confidently resolved. The CDR3 covers 14 residues, taking in both the cysteine and the phenylalanine. The retained sequence is limited to the CDR3, 42 bases, with the frame set at the first base. The germline V gene provides CDR1 SGHRS and CDR2 YFSETQ. At the junction V is shortened by 0 bases and J by 1 base, with 8 bases in between.